This T cell receptor beta chain emerged from a study of identical twins. This clonotype has more than one count but fewer than ten. The CDR3 runs to 15 residues. Per germline, CDR1 SGDLS and CDR2 YYNGEE. V was shortened by 0 bases and J by 6 bases, with 13 bases between the two germline ends. Template switching introduced a universal primer site, and the cDNA bore unique molecular identifiers. TCRdb re-called the 5' RACE reads with MiXCR, one entry per CDR3 protein. The data show 600,000 to 850,000 distinct CDR3 sequences, 15% to 20% seen once. These data also featured in a second study, about T cells expressing NK-cell markers. From that report: Researchers report these clonotypes also headed the CD3+CD56-NKG2C+ fraction in a few donors.

The source material was PBMCs. The chain is built from TRBV9 and TRBJ2-1; possible D gene TRBD2, 5 bases. The origin of this receptor is a woman in her late teens or twenties in good health. The CDR3, as DNA: TGTGCCAGCAGCGTAGAGAGGGAGAGCGGCAATGAGCAGTTCTTC. Encoded protein: CASSVERESGNEQFF. Combining the CDR3 with reference TRBV9 and TRBJ2-1 gives the whole variable domain DSGVTQTPKHLITATGQRVTLRCSPRSGDLSVYWYQQSLDQGLQFLIQYYNGEERAKGNILERFSAQQFPDLHSELNLSSLELGDSALYFCASSVERESGNEQFFGPGTRLTVL.